This T cell receptor beta chain originates from a study of blood T cell repertoires in COVID-19. Produced via immunoSEQ multiplex PCR; TCRdb's table is partial and in-frame only. Among roughly 120,000 clones, 77% were seen once, and the ten largest hold over 7%. Material: peripheral blood. The receptor comes from a human donor in a cohort sampled during active COVID-19.

Here the CDR3 DNA reads TGTGCCAGCAGCTTAGGATCGCAGTATGAAGCTTTCTTT. It yields the protein CASSLGSQYEAFF. The chain is built from TRBV11-3 and TRBJ1-1; D remains unclear. Trimming took off 1 base at V and 7 bases at J, with 10 bases between the two ends. CDR1 is SGHNT, CDR2 YENEEA, per germline. The CDR3 totals 13 residues.